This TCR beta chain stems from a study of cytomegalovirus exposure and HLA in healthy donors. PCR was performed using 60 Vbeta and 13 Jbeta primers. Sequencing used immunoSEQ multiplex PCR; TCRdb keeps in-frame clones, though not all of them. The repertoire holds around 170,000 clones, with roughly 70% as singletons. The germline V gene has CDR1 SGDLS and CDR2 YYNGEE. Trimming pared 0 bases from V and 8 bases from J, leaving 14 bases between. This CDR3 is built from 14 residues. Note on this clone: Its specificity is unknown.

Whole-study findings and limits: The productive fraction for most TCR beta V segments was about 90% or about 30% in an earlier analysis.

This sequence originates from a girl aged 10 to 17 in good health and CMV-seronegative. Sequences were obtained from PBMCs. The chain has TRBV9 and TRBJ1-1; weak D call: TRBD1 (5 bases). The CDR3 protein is CASSVVTGGVEAFF. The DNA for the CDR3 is TGTGCCAGCAGCGTAGTTACTGGAGGGGTGGAAGCTTTCTTT. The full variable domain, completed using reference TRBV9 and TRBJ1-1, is DSGVTQTPKHLITATGQRVTLRCSPRSGDLSVYWYQQSLDQGLQFLIQYYNGEERAKGNILERFSAQQFPDLHSELNLSSLELGDSALYFCASSVVTGGVEAFFGQGTRLTVV.